Listed here are 15 T cell receptor beta chains from one sample, sequenced in a study of metastatic and nonmetastatic thyroid tumors. No patient had received any treatment before thyroid surgery. TCRdb reprocessed the PCR reads using MiXCR. The data show some 10,000 clones, around 25% seen once. Sequencing was performed on adjacent normal tissue. The receptors derive from a male donor with papillary thyroid cancer or a benign thyroid nodule (not recorded which). Some clones in this sample may be carry-over from other donors' samples.

In DNA form, the CDR3 reads TGTGCCAGCAGTGAAGCAGCGGGAGGGGGGTACAATGAGCAGTTCTTC. This codes for CASSEAAGGGYNEQFF. The chain uses TRBV6-1 and TRBJ2-1, with 10 bases identical to TRBD2. The CDR3 runs 16 residues. Germline V CDR1 and CDR2: MNHNS, SASEGT. With 0 bases clipped from V and 4 bases from J, the junction kept 3 bases outside the gene matches.

This clone was seen more than once but under ten times. The chain employs TRBV15 and TRBJ2-5; D ambiguous. CDR1 is LNHNV and CDR2 is YYDKDF in the germline V gene (reference sequence). CDR3 size: 15 residues. Trimming removed 6 bases at V and 0 bases at J, with 14 bases between. The CDR3 DNA reads TGTGCCACCAGGACCATGTACCAGTACCAAGAGACCCAGTACTTC. It codes for CATRTMYQYQETQYF. Using reference TRBV15 and TRBJ2-5 for the parts outside the CDR3, the full variable domain is DAMVIQNPRYQVTQFGKPVTLSCSQTLNHNVMYWYQQKSSQAPKLLFHYYDKDFNNEADTPDNFQSRRPNTSFCFLDIRSPGLGDTAMYLCATRTMYQYQETQYFGPGTRLLVL.

J is TRBJ2-2 and V is TRBV20-1; 8 bases line up with TRBD2. The germline V gene has CDR1 DFQATT and CDR2 SNEGSKA (reference sequence). The ends lost 3 bases at V and 2 bases at J; junction bases unmatched: 5. The CDR3 totals 15 residues. For the CDR3, the DNA is TGCAGTGCTAGGAAGGGACTAGACAACACCGGGGAGCTGTTTTTT. Translation: CSARKGLDNTGELFF.

This clone was detected only a few times. The CDR3 loop reads CAIRGTGGYNEQFF. The CDR3 DNA reads as TGTGCCATCAGAGGGACAGGGGGCTACAATGAGCAGTTCTTC. This rearrangement joins TRBV10-3 to TRBJ2-1; 11 bases agree with TRBD1. CDR3 length equals 14 residues. With 6 bases clipped from V and 3 bases from J, the junction kept 1 base outside the gene matches. Germline lookup yields CDR1 ENHRY and CDR2 SYGVKD.

V is TRBV7-9 and J is TRBJ1-4, with a possible D match to TRBD1 (5 bases). This CDR3 region has 12 residues. V was shortened by 3 bases and J by 14 bases, with 13 bases between the two germline ends. Looked up from germline, CDR1 is SEHNR and CDR2 is FQNEAQ (reference sequence). CDR3 loop: CASSFAPGTLFF. CDR3 nucleotide sequence: TGTGCCAGCAGCTTTGCACCCGGGACGCTGTTTTTT.

A few counts support this clone. One end of the junction does not line up with germline, which may come from a read error. The V gene is TRBV6-5, the J gene TRBJ2-1; D unclear. The germline V gene encodes CDR1 MNHEY and CDR2 SVGAGI. The CDR3 extends over 12 amino acids. The CDR3 DNA is TGTGCCAGCAGCTACTCAGGCTCTGAGCAGTTCTTC. This codes for CASSYSGSEQFF.

This clone is medium-sized in the sample. The gene calls are TRBV6-1 and TRBJ1-5; D not resolved. Germline V gene lookup returns CDR1 MNHNS and CDR2 SASEGT. V was shortened by 8 bases and J by 0 bases, with 11 bases between the two germline ends. This CDR3 spans 14 amino acids. The CDR3: CASDSRYSNQPQHF. The CDR3, as DNA: TGTGCCAGCGATAGCAGATATAGCAATCAGCCCCAGCATTTT.

The chain couples TRBV11-2 to TRBJ2-3; D gene unclear. CDR3 size: 16 residues. CDR1 SGHAT and CDR2 FQNNGV come from the germline V gene. Deletions cut 1 base from V and 1 base from J, with 12 bases between. This CDR3 reads CASSLVFTGRTDTQYF. The CDR3 region has the DNA TGTGCCAGCAGCTTAGTTTTTACTGGGCGCACAGATACGCAGTATTTT.

By share of the sample, this clone is medium-sized (0.01 to 0.1%). The V gene is TRBV6-5, the J gene TRBJ1-6; TRBD1 is a possible D gene (6 bases). V lost 4 bases and J lost 7, with 11 bases in between. CDR3 size: 14 residues. Germline V gives CDR1 MNHEY, CDR2 SVGAGI. CDR3 DNA: TGTGCCAGCAGTTCCTCGCAGGGGAATTCACCCCTCCACTTT. Amino acids: CASSSSQGNSPLHF.

This chain joins TRBV11-2 and TRBJ2-7, with 11 bases aligning to TRBD2. In germline, CDR1 is SGHAT, CDR2 FQNNGV. The CDR3 is 16 amino acids. After removal of 2 bases from V and 5 bases from J, the junction contained 8 bases not matched to a gene. CDR3 sequence reads: CASSLSSGRVYNEQYF. The CDR3, as DNA: TGTGCCAGCAGCTTAAGTAGCGGGAGGGTGTACAACGAGCAGTACTTC.

The chain combines TRBV7-6 with TRBJ1-1; no clear D gene. Trimming cost V 1 base and J 3 bases, with 6 bases left between them. The CDR3 extends over 13 amino acids. Looked up from germline, CDR1 is SGHVS and CDR2 is FNYEAQ. The DNA for the CDR3 is TGTGCCAGCAGCTTAGAATGGGACACTGAAGCTTTCTTT. As protein: CASSLEWDTEAFF.

V usage is TRBV20-1 and J usage is TRBJ1-5; D remains ambiguous. V lost 4 bases, J lost 0 bases, and 13 bases lay in between. There are 15 residues in the CDR3. Germline CDR1 reads DFQATT; CDR2 reads SNEGSKA (reference sequence). CDR3 coding DNA: TGCAGTGCTATCGGACGGAATTATAGCAATCAGCCCCAGCATTTT. Translated, it gives CSAIGRNYSNQPQHF.

V gene TRBV20-1 combines with J gene TRBJ1-5; possible D gene TRBD1, 6 bases. The germline V and J ends were trimmed by 4 bases and 0 bases, with 10 bases remaining between them. Germline loops: CDR1 DFQATT, CDR2 SNEGSKA (reference sequence). This CDR3 comprises 14 residues. CDR3 sequence (DNA): TGCAGTGCTAACTTGGACAGTAGCAATCAGCCCCAGCATTTT. This codes for CSANLDSSNQPQHF.

This clone is labeled as medium-sized. The rearrangement uses TRBV20-1 and TRBJ2-3; TRBD1 matches 8 bases. The germline V gene has CDR1 DFQATT and CDR2 SNEGSKA (reference sequence). V was clipped by 0 bases and J by 0 bases; unmatched bases: 14. This CDR3 region has 19 residues. In DNA, the CDR3 is TGCAGTGCTAGAGATCTCTACGTTGGACAGGGCGTGAGCACAGATACGCAGTATTTT. This codes for CSARDLYVGQGVSTDTQYF.

To note about this clone: A read error is possible here, since a much larger clone lies one base away. This chain links TRBV20-1 with TRBJ2-1; 9 bases are shared with TRBD2. The CDR3 runs 13 residues. CDR1 is DFQATT, CDR2 SNEGSKA, per germline (reference sequence). CDR3 loop: CNAPLAGLYEQFF. CDR3 in DNA: TGCAATGCTCCCCTAGCGGGACTCTATGAGCAGTTCTTC.